Included here is one T cell receptor beta chain sequence, with context. Germline V lookup: CDR1 SSHAT, CDR2 FNYEAQ (reference sequence). This CDR3 has 14 residues. V lost 5 bases, J lost 2 bases, and 5 bases stayed unmatched. Per the original methods: How many nucleated cells were present was estimated from reference gene primer amplification. Using immunoSEQ multiplex PCR, the repertoire was profiled, and TCRdb retains in-frame clones only, with some absent. D and trimming come from the DNA, and the V and J calls and clone size come from that table. The sample has about 71,000 clones, 75% to 90% seen once; the top ten hold roughly 8.8%. The sample is drawn from a study of blood T cell repertoires in COVID-19. Study-level information: PBMCs, B-cell-depleted T cells, or T cells were the source of the cDNA or gDNA that made up the material.

This clonotype originated in a man aged 45-60 years with active COVID-19. This chain uses TRBV7-7 with TRBJ2-5; TRBD1 aligns across 7 bases. The sample consisted of peripheral blood. The CDR3 nucleotides are TGTGCCAGCAGCCCGGGACAGAGTCAAGAGACCCAGTACTTC. Translated: CASSPGQSQETQYF.